The entry below gives a single T cell receptor (beta chain) sequence along with its context. In the original analysis: Nucleated cell counts were estimated from reference gene primer amplification. Using immunoSEQ multiplex PCR, the repertoire was profiled, and TCRdb retains in-frame clones only, with some absent. The DNA was the basis for D and trimming; V, J and clone size are from that table. Here the sample spans tens of thousands of clones, 75% to 90% being singletons. The CDR3 covers 15 residues. Germline V gene data show CDR1 as LNHDA and CDR2 as SQIVND (reference sequence). V shed 7 bases and J 4 bases; nucleotides not matched to a gene: 11. The data were taken from a study of blood T cell repertoires in COVID-19. About the study: Material from acute and convalescent COVID-19 was sourced from the United States, Italy and Spain. T cells, B-cell-depleted T cells, or PBMCs supplied cDNA or gDNA.

The sequencing input was peripheral blood. The rearrangement uses TRBV19 and TRBJ1-2; 8 bases are shared with TRBD1. The sequence was collected from a male donor with acute or convalescent COVID-19. CDR3 DNA sequence: TGTGCCAGTAAGACCCAGGGGGCACTTGGCTATGGCTACACCTTC. It codes for CASKTQGALGYGYTF.